The 25 T cell receptor beta chains below come from one sample, sequenced in a study of shared T cell receptors in the human thymus. Produced via immunoSEQ multiplex PCR; TCRdb's table is partial and in-frame only. The sample includes about 660,000 clones, about 90% of them seen just once. The same data also went into a second study, on human thymus T cells.

Sequenced: thymocytes. Receptors were obtained from a boy under three years old with a congenital heart defect.

This chain connects TRBV18 to TRBJ1-1, with D possibly TRBD1 on 5 matching bases. Trimming left V 3 bases short and J 7 bases short, with 27 bases between. The CDR3 spans 18 residues. Germline V gene lookup returns CDR1 KGHSH and CDR2 LQKENI. The CDR3 DNA reads as TGTGCCAGCTCACCCCCAAGACAGCTGATTTACCTCGATGGTGAAGCTTTCTTT. Translated, it gives CASSPPRQLIYLDGEAFF.

Points on this clone: The sample contains more than one DNA sequence encoding this CDR3. The V gene is TRBV28, the J gene TRBJ2-7; D possibly corresponds to TRBD1 (5 bases). Germline CDR1 MDHEN, CDR2 SYDVKM. Trimming took 0 bases from V and 4 from J, leaving 10 bases between them. The CDR3 is 14 residues long. The CDR3 DNA is TGTGCCAGCAGTTTATGCCAGGGTCGATACGAGCAGTACTTC. Residues: CASSLCQGRYEQYF.

This chain connects TRBV9 to TRBJ1-1; D not certain. Trimming stripped 0 bases from V and 4 bases from J, with 16 bases between. CDR3 size: 16 residues. Germline V gives CDR1 SGDLS, CDR2 YYNGEE. The CDR3 nucleotides read TGTGCCAGCAGCGTAGGGGCAGCCGTCGCGGGCACTGAAGCTTTCTTT. It yields the protein CASSVGAAVAGTEAFF.

The chain combines TRBV7-2 with TRBJ2-2, with 10 bases aligning to TRBD1. The CDR3 runs to 16 residues. The germline gives CDR1 SGHTA, CDR2 FQGNSA. After removal of 4 bases from V and 2 bases from J, the junction contained 4 bases not matched to a gene. The CDR3 protein is CASSSGQGENTGELFF. The CDR3 DNA is TGTGCCAGCAGCTCAGGACAGGGGGAAAACACCGGGGAGCTGTTTTTT.

The chain has TRBV7-2 and TRBJ1-2; D not certain. This CDR3 has 13 amino acids. Trimming took off 4 bases at V and 4 bases at J, with 10 bases between the two ends. The germline V gene encodes CDR1 SGHTA and CDR2 FQGNSA. Here the CDR3 reads CASSSASSYGYTF. The DNA of the CDR3 is TGTGCCAGCAGCTCAGCCTCCTCCTATGGCTACACCTTC.

The rearrangement links TRBV5-6 to TRBJ2-5; 7 bases match TRBD1. CDR3 length: 13 amino acids. Germline V CDR1 and CDR2: SGHDT, YYEEEE. V lost 4 bases, J lost 4 bases, and 4 bases stayed unmatched. The CDR3 DNA reads TGTGCCAGCAGCCACAGACAGGGAGAGACCCAGTACTTC. Its protein is CASSHRQGETQYF.

The chain is built from TRBV15 and TRBJ1-5, with a weak D call TRBD1 (5 bases). CDR3 size: 16 residues. The germline V and J ends were trimmed by 1 base and 0 bases, with 10 bases remaining between them. Germline V gene sequence: CDR1 LNHNV, CDR2 YYDKDF (reference sequence). CDR3 bases: TGTGCCACCAGCAGAGTCACGGGGGATAGCAATCAGCCCCAGCATTTT. Its protein product is CATSRVTGDSNQPQHF.

The chain couples TRBV7-2 to TRBJ1-1, with D possibly being TRBD1 (6 bases). The length of the CDR3 is 15 residues. Germline CDR1 is SGHTA and CDR2 is FQGNSA. Trimming left V 5 bases short and J 1 base short, with 14 bases between. The CDR3 is CASSLWDNGNTEAFF. The CDR3 DNA reads TGTGCCAGCAGCCTATGGGACAATGGGAACACTGAAGCTTTCTTT. Drawing the rest from reference TRBV7-2 and TRBJ1-1, the complete variable domain is GAGVSQSPSNKVTEKGKDVELRCDPISGHTALYWYRQSLGQGLEFLIYFQGNSAPDKSGLPSDRFSAERTGGSVSTLTIQRTQQEDSAVYLCASSLWDNGNTEAFFGQGTRLTVV.

The sample holds a few counts of this clone. The gene calls are TRBV19 and TRBJ1-6; D gene uncertain. Trimming took off 6 bases at V and 7 bases at J, with 7 bases between the two ends. From germline, CDR1 is LNHDA and CDR2 SQIVND (reference sequence). The length of the CDR3 is 12 residues. The CDR3 protein is CASREGNSPLHF. The CDR3 nucleotides read TGTGCCAGTAGGGAGGGAAATTCACCCCTCCACTTT.

CDR3 sequence (DNA): TGTGCCAGCAGTTGGGGGACACCTGGAGATTCACCCCTCCACTTT. Protein: CASSWGTPGDSPLHF. The chain links TRBV28 to TRBJ1-6; possible D gene TRBD1, 6 bases. The V gene lost 4 bases and the J gene lost 8 bases, with 15 bases spanning the gap. This CDR3 is 15 amino acids long. The germline V gene has CDR1 MDHEN and CDR2 SYDVKM. Looking up the rest from reference TRBV28 and TRBJ1-6 gives the full variable domain: DVKVTQSSRYLVKRTGEKVFLECVQDMDHENMFWYRQDPGLGLRLIYFSYDVKMKEKGDIPEGYSVSREKKERFSLILESASTNQTSMYLCASSWGTPGDSPLHFGNGTRLTVT.

This clone was seen once. The rearrangement links TRBV30 to TRBJ1-3; no clear D. CDR3 size: 15 residues. Germline V CDR1 and CDR2: GTSNPN, SVGIG (reference sequence). V was pared by 3 bases and J by 0 bases, with 12 bases between. CDR3: CAWSRESASGNTIYF. Written as DNA, the CDR3 is TGTGCCTGGAGCCGGGAGTCCGCCTCTGGAAACACCATATATTTT.

V is TRBV27 and J is TRBJ2-7; 7 positions agree with TRBD1. Looked up from germline, CDR1 is MNHEY and CDR2 is SMNVEV (reference sequence). J gave up 1 base and V 3 bases, and 9 bases lay outside the gene matches. CDR3 length: 16 residues. CDR3 loop: CASSLAWGRGSYEQYF. The CDR3 region has the DNA TGTGCCAGCAGTTTGGCTTGGGGCAGGGGGTCCTACGAGCAGTACTTC.

This rearrangement joins TRBV2 to TRBJ2-5; 9 nucleotides match TRBD2. The J segment lost 5 bases and the V segment lost 4 bases, leaving 8 bases of the junction unmatched. Germline-derived CDR1 and CDR2 are SNHLY and FYNNEI. The CDR3 length is 15 residues. Written as DNA, the CDR3 is TGTGCCAGCAGTGGTGGCAGCGGGGGGTGTGAGACCCAGTACTTC. Translation: CASSGGSGGCETQYF.

This chain connects TRBV7-9 to TRBJ2-1, with TRBD2 matching over 12 bases. The CDR3 has 15 amino acids. The V gene end was trimmed by 4 bases and the J gene end by 9 bases; junction bases not matched to a gene: 7. From germline, CDR1 is SEHNR and CDR2 FQNEAQ (reference sequence). The CDR3 spells CASSSRLAGEGEQFF. CDR3 DNA sequence: TGTGCCAGCAGCTCGCGACTAGCGGGAGAGGGTGAGCAGTTCTTC.

CDR3: CASSWKTAGELFF. In DNA, the CDR3 is TGTGCCAGCAGTTGGAAGACAGCTGGGGAGCTGTTTTTT. The V gene is TRBV28, the J gene TRBJ2-2, with D possibly matching TRBD1 (5 bases). The germline V and J ends were trimmed by 4 bases and 8 bases, with 11 bases remaining between them. The CDR3 runs 13 residues. Germline assignment: CDR1 MDHEN and CDR2 SYDVKM.

The chain combines TRBV19 with TRBJ1-1; D not resolved. Looked up from germline, CDR1 is LNHDA and CDR2 is SQIVND (reference sequence). Trimming stripped 6 bases from V and 2 bases from J, with 19 bases between. The CDR3 sequence is 16 residues long. The CDR3: CASRGRSEGPNTEAFF. CDR3 nucleotide sequence: TGTGCCAGTAGGGGCAGGTCAGAGGGCCCAAACACTGAAGCTTTCTTT.

This sequence joins TRBV28 and TRBJ2-6; D gene ambiguous. The CDR3 runs to 16 residues. Germline CDR1 and CDR2: MDHEN and SYDVKM. The V end lost 5 bases, the J end lost 4 bases, and 15 bases lay between the germline ends. The CDR3 is CASSRPPPAGANVLTF. The CDR3 DNA reads as TGTGCCAGCAGTCGTCCCCCTCCCGCGGGGGCCAACGTCCTGACTTTC.

The chain joins TRBV30 to TRBJ2-1; the match to TRBD2 covers 7 bases. This CDR3 has 16 amino acids. The V segment lost 3 bases and the J segment 4 bases; nucleotides outside the gene matches: 12. Germline CDR1 GTSNPN, CDR2 SVGIG (reference sequence). CDR3 in amino acids: CAWSEAGPNHYNEQFF. Written as DNA, the CDR3 is TGTGCCTGGAGCGAAGCGGGACCGAACCATTACAATGAGCAGTTCTTC.

This chain connects TRBV5-6 to TRBJ2-2; TRBD2 might be the D (6 bases). The V gene lost 1 base and the J gene lost 2 bases, with 12 bases spanning the gap. Germline V lookup: CDR1 SGHDT, CDR2 YYEEEE. The CDR3 loop spans 16 amino acids. CDR3 region: CASSLRGGNNTGELFF. The DNA of the CDR3 is TGTGCCAGCAGCTTGCGTGGGGGGAACAACACCGGGGAGCTGTTTTTT.

This clone came up a few times. This chain joins TRBV4-2 and TRBJ2-7; a weak D match, TRBD2 (6 bases). Germline CDR1 reads LGHNA; CDR2 reads YNFKEQ. The ends were cut back, 4 bases at V and 2 bases at J, with 9 bases in the middle. The CDR3 is 13 residues long. CDR3: CASSLRLAYEQYF. DNA of the CDR3: TGTGCCAGCAGCCTCCGACTAGCCTACGAGCAGTACTTC.

This chain joins TRBV27 and TRBJ2-7, with 10 bases aligning to TRBD1. This CDR3 has 16 residues. Trimming removed 6 bases from V and 2 bases from J; junction bases left unmatched: 10. Germline V lookup: CDR1 MNHEY, CDR2 SMNVEV (reference sequence). This CDR3 reads CASSLEGQGKTYEQYF. In nucleotides, the CDR3 is TGTGCCAGCAGCCTTGAGGGACAGGGGAAAACCTACGAGCAGTACTTC.

The V and J genes are TRBV9 and TRBJ1-4, with 7 bases identical to TRBD1. CDR3 size: 15 residues. The V segment lost 3 bases and the J segment 8 bases; nucleotides outside the gene matches: 10. Germline CDR1 is SGDLS and CDR2 is YYNGEE. DNA of the CDR3: TGTGCCAGCAGCGGCCAGACAGGGTTGCGAGAAAAACTGTTTTTT. Its protein product is CASSGQTGLREKLFF. The full variable domain, its missing parts supplied by reference TRBV9 and TRBJ1-4, is DSGVTQTPKHLITATGQRVTLRCSPRSGDLSVYWYQQSLDQGLQFLIQYYNGEERAKGNILERFSAQQFPDLHSELNLSSLELGDSALYFCASSGQTGLREKLFFGSGTQLSVL.

The chain combines TRBV29-1 with TRBJ2-7, with D perhaps TRBD2 (6 bases). V shed 6 bases and J shed 0 bases, with 9 bases lying between them. CDR3 length: 12 amino acids. Germline CDR1 SQVTM, CDR2 ANQGSEA. The CDR3 DNA follows: TGCAGCGTAGGGACTCTCTCCTACGAGCAGTACTTC. It translates to CSVGTLSYEQYF.

The J gene is TRBJ2-7, the V gene TRBV14, with TRBD2 matching 8 bases. CDR1 is SGHDN and CDR2 is FVKESK in the germline V gene. The length of the CDR3 is 15 residues. The J segment lost 3 bases and the V segment lost 4 bases, leaving 8 bases of the junction unmatched. CDR3: CASSRGLVLCYEQYF. CDR3 in DNA: TGTGCCAGCAGCCGGGGACTAGTTTTGTGCTACGAGCAGTACTTC.

V is TRBV4-3 and J is TRBJ2-2, with TRBD2 as a possible D gene (5 bases). Trimming pared 3 bases from V and 4 bases from J, leaving 18 bases between. The CDR3 runs 17 residues. Germline CDR1 reads LGHNA; CDR2 reads YSLEER. The CDR3, as DNA: TGCGCCAGCAGCCACCCTCCCCAGCGGTCAAGCACCGGGGAGCTGTTTTTT. Translation: CASSHPPQRSSTGELFF.